Listed below are T cell receptor beta chains from one sample, sequenced in a study of cytomegalovirus exposure and HLA in healthy donors. Method: immunoSEQ multiplex PCR; TCRdb's copy keeps in-frame clones and lacks some. In total, the table holds tens of thousands of clones. Sequenced: PBMCs. The receptors stem from a woman aged 30 to 39 in good health and CMV-seronegative. CDR3s include the opening cysteine and the closing phenylalanine or tryptophan. The D gene is left open where the match is weak.

J gene,V gene,D gene,CDR3 DNA,CDR3 protein
TRBJ2-7,TRBV4-1,-,TGCGCCAGCAGCCAAGATCCCGGCAGGGTGGACGAGCAGTACTTC,CASSQDPGRVDEQYF
TRBJ2-1,TRBV5-1,TRBD1,TGCGCCAGCAGCAGTACAGGGGCTGAGCAGTTCTTC,CASSSTGAEQFF
TRBJ2-7,TRBV10-2,-,TGCGCCAGCAGTGAGTTTGTAGCTACCGAGCAGTACTTC,CASSEFVATEQYF
TRBJ2-3,TRBV7-2,TRBD2,TGTGCCAGCAGCGCCGGCGGGGGAAGCACAGATACGCAGTATTTT,CASSAGGGSTDTQYF
TRBJ2-5,TRBV6-5,TRBD2,TGTGCCAGCAGTTACATAGGGAGGGAAGAGACCCAGTACTTC,CASSYIGREETQYF
TRBJ1-2,TRBV6-1,-,TGTGCCAGCAGTCCACCGGGGGGTCTCTATGGCTACACCTTC,CASSPPGGLYGYTF
TRBJ2-7,TRBV19,TRBD1,TGTGCCAGTAGTATAGAATGGGGACAGGGGAAGGACGAGCAGTACTTC,CASSIEWGQGKDEQYF
TRBJ1-1,TRBV19,-,TGTGCCAGTAGTATGGGGGCAGCTGAAGCTTTCTTT,CASSMGAAEAFF
TRBJ2-7,TRBV28,TRBD2,TGTGCCAGCAGTTTGGAAGCGGGAGGGCGTATCGAGCAGTACTTC,CASSLEAGGRIEQYF
TRBJ1-1,TRBV7-9,TRBD1,TGTGCCAGCAGCGACACCCGACAGGGGGTGGCTTTCTTT,CASSDTRQGVAFF
TRBJ1-6,TRBV6-5,TRBD1,TGTGCCAGCAGTTTTGTAACGGGACAGGGTTATTCACCCCTCCACTTT,CASSFVTGQGYSPLHF
TRBJ1-2,TRBV29-1,TRBD1,TGCAGCGTCGCAACAGGGGGGCACTATGGCTACACCTTC,CSVATGGHYGYTF
TRBJ2-1,TRBV7-9,-,TGTGCCAGCAGCTTCGGGGGGGACAGACTGTACAATGAGCAGTTCTTC,CASSFGGDRLYNEQFF
TRBJ2-7,TRBV5-1,TRBD2,TGCGCCAGCAGCTTGATGCCGGGAGGGCCTATCGACGAGCAGTACTTC,CASSLMPGGPIDEQYF
TRBJ2-1,TRBV7-9,TRBD1,TGTGCCAGCAGCTTCGGGACAGGGGGGGGCAATGAGCAGTTCTTC,CASSFGTGGGNEQFF
TRBJ1-2,TRBV27,-,TGTGCCAGCAGTTTATCGGCAGGGGTGGTGGGCTACACCTTC,CASSLSAGVVGYTF